Described below is a single T cell receptor beta chain sequence and its context. What it binds is not known. This sample was included in a study of cytomegalovirus exposure and HLA in healthy donors. V lost 2 bases to trimming and J lost 6 bases; unmatched junction nucleotides: 3. The CDR3 has 14 amino acids. Germline CDR1 is SGHRS and CDR2 is YFSETQ. Study-wide points: A later analysis showed HLA-associated TCR beta chains outstripping equally common others in clonal expansion.

The PCR had 60 Vbeta and 13 Jbeta primers. The method was immunoSEQ multiplex PCR; TCRdb's version includes in-frame clones alone and lacks a portion of them. This sample has 200,000 to 250,000 clones; more than 60% occur once, and the top ten carry about 2.5%. The J gene is TRBJ2-5, the V gene TRBV5-1, with TRBD2 identical over 11 bases. Source material: PBMCs. The sequence derives from an older woman in good health and CMV-seropositive. The CDR3 spells CASSFPSGGKTQYF. The CDR3 DNA reads TGCGCCAGCAGCTTCCCTAGCGGGGGGAAGACCCAGTACTTC.